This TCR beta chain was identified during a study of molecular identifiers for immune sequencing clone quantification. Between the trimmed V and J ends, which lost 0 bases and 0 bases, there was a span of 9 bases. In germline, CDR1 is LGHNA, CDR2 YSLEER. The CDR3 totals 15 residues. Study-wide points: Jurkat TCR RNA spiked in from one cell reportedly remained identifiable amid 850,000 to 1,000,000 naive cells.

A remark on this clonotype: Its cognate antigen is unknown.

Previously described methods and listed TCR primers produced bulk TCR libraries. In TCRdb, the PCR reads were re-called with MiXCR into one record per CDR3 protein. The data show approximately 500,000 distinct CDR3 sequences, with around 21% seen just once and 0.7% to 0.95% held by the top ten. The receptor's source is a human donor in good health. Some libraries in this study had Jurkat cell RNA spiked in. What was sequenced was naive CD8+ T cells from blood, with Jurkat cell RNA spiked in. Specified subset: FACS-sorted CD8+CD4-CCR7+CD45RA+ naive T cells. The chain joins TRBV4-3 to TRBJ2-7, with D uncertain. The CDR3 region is CASSQESSTSYEQYF. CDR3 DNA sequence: TGCGCCAGCAGCCAAGAATCGTCCACCTCCTACGAGCAGTACTTC.